This TCR beta chain derives from a study of cytomegalovirus exposure and HLA in healthy donors (dated by TCRdb to 2016 to 2017). Turning to the overall study: In an earlier analysis of approximately 500 of the donors, less than 350 Gb of sequence data and some 100 million unique TCR beta sequences from about 190 million T cells were reported. An earlier analysis of a few hundred of the donors applied high-throughput TCR beta sequencing to assess whether each TCR beta V gene segment acted as functional or pseudogenic. Besides the first cohort of approximately 710 subjects, a separate validation cohort made up of 120 or so different subjects was used. HLA typing included class I and class II loci at four-digit resolution. Donor age, sex, ethnicity and CMV serostatus were compiled alongside the repertoire data. An early release covering 500 to 750 HLA-typed donors comprised around 300 gigabases of sequencing data and some 79 million unique TCR sequences. Because of strong linkage in the cohort, roughly five DR-DQ haplotypes were treated as single units for association and clustering. The number of donors typed differed by locus, with about 620-630 for A, B, C, DRB1 and DQB1, more than 500 for DQA1, 606 for DPA1, and over 400 for DPB1. The study profiled the T cell repertoires of 550 to 700 subjects by immunosequencing and related them to cytomegalovirus serostatus. A later genetic analysis used genome-wide SNP genotypes for about 55% of the 666 donors, treating that subset as a discovery cohort. The study aimed to test whether signatures of past pathogen exposure could be identified by cataloging public T cell receptors. In the later analysis, no new phenotypic data were used to find candidate immune exposures; instead, reliance was placed on TCR beta sequences and their occurrence across donors. Of the 398 genotyped donors, about 84% fell in the genetic ancestry cluster associated with self-reported Caucasian donors. Every discovery cohort repertoire had been produced on one sequencing platform. Across under 500 genotyped donors of the cohort, an average of about 240,000 unique TCR beta nucleotide sequences per donor were sequenced, and around 20% of those sequences were non-productive. A later analysis re-analyzed previously published TCR beta repertoires from 650 to 800 donors and added high-resolution HLA genotyping to study TCR occurrence patterns. To predict cytomegalovirus infection status, the study combined high-throughput TCR immunosequencing, statistical association of individual TCRs with disease status, and machine learning.

Broader findings and caveats from the paper: According to the authors, the approach could potentially be generalized to other disease states and immunological phenotypes. In the study, 150 to 200 TCR beta chains were listed as associated with cytomegalovirus. Correlated functional status among segregating V segments might be attributable to linkage disequilibrium, but an unknown experimental factor could not be ruled out. When HLA alleles, especially DR and DQ, strongly co-occurred, TCR associations were difficult to assign to individual alleles. In a later analysis, 16,951 TCR beta sequences were associated with specific HLA alleles at a false discovery rate of 0.05. This cohort had only TCR beta chains sequenced, and the lack of alpha or paired-chain data limited which features could be detected. For the cohort, immune exposure information was limited to CMV serostatus. Because counts were too low, more than 15 rarely observed V segments, including chromosome 9 orphons, were excluded from the earlier analysis of roughly 580 of the donors. Compared with equally common non-associated chains, HLA-associated TCR beta chains in a later analysis were more clonally expanded and had lower generation probabilities. A later analysis reported that several top co-occurrence clusters appeared linked to parvovirus B19, influenza, CMV and Epstein-Barr virus. Compared with the approximately 710-donor mean, donors in an Asian-associated ancestry cluster had fewer N-insertions in productive TCRs, according to a later genetic analysis. The presence/absence analyses assumed that sequencing depth was roughly uniform across donors, and that assumption may not be true. According to a later analysis, most CMV-associated TCR beta chains appeared to be HLA-restricted, and the HLA associations seemed to be driven largely by CMV exposure. The classifier was reported to diagnose cytomegalovirus status with high specificity and sensitivity in both the original and validation cohorts. A further reported finding was that TCR beta sequences accurately predicted the HLA-A and HLA-B alleles for most subjects in the first cohort. Because HLA typing was unavailable for some donors at each locus, only the typed subset was used in association tests. In vitro tests confirmed that a few of the cytomegalovirus-associated TCR beta chains recognize cytomegalovirus antigens. In an earlier analysis of 587 of the donors, most TCR beta V segments appeared in productive rearrangements about 87% or about 30% of the time, broadly matching IMGT annotations. Most TCR sequences were observed very rarely across donors, whereas some public TCRs were present in many individuals. The 87-base-pair reads could not distinguish some IMGT-functional V segments, including TRBV6-2 and TRBV6-3, so those segments were excluded. The sequencing pipeline was judged likely to have produced a cluster of highly shared sequence variants as a technical artifact. An association between a missense DCLRE1C variant and V-gene and J-gene trimming of TCR beta chains was found in a later genetic analysis and replicated in an independent cohort. According to a later analysis, TCR association rates differed among HLA loci, with DRB1 alleles showing the most associated TCRs and HLA-C alleles showing the fewest.

The germline V gene gives CDR1 as MNHNS and CDR2 as SASEGT. The V end loses 6 bases and the J end loses 5 bases, and a stretch of 13 bases separates them. The CDR3, cysteine through phenylalanine, is 13 amino acids long. This entry keeps only the CDR3 DNA: 39 bases, framed from base 1. The library was made by the immunoSEQ multiplex PCR assay. For the multiplex PCR, a mixture combining 60 forward primers for TCR Vbeta segments and 13 reverse primers for TCR Jbeta segments was used. The CDR3 region of rearranged TCR beta genes was amplified from genomic DNA with a multiplex PCR assay. The amplified TCR beta libraries were sequenced on the Illumina HiSeq System as 87-base-pair reads. The paper's data handling went like this. Across the 670 or so repertoires, a later analysis counted 60 million to 90 million unique TCR beta chains, roughly 11 million of which were shared by at least two donors. Raw reads were error-corrected and collapsed into unique sequences by a nearest-neighbor algorithm in which closely related sequences were merged to remove PCR and sequencing errors. To assign V, D and J gene segments, CDR3 sequences were aligned to IMGT reference sequences. Each retained sequence needed at least a six-nucleotide match to both a V gene segment and a J gene segment. Rearrangements were called productive when the CDR3 lacked stop codons and stayed in frame with V and J; all others were non-productive. Following IMGT convention, CDR3 was defined as the stretch from the second conserved V-encoded cysteine to the conserved J-encoded phenylalanine. In an earlier analysis of 500 to 650 of the donors, sequences lacking an unambiguous match to a single V gene segment were excluded. In an earlier analysis of a few hundred of the donors, V segments were called functional above 56.7% productive rearrangements and were called segregating when the between-donor standard deviation exceeded 5%. To diagnose cytomegalovirus status from the catalog of TCR beta chain sequences, a statistical classification framework was built. A later analysis assigned V and J genes by comparing TCR nucleotide sequences with IMGT/GENE-DB human TR gene sequences. A later analysis assigned CDR3 sequences and most-parsimonious VDJ recombination scenarios with the TCRdist pipeline. In a later analysis, each TCR beta chain was defined by its CDR3 amino acid sequence together with its V-gene family, and reads without a unique V-gene family were excluded. A later analysis removed 550 to 650 highly shared, low-generation-probability nucleotide sequences to deal with suspected cross-contamination and a sequencing artifact. In a later analysis, a clonal expansion index for each public chain was calculated from normalized within-repertoire ranks of inferred template counts. In a later analysis, generation probabilities were computed using a VDJ recombination model fitted to out-of-frame rearrangements, and the results were checked against IGoR. A later analysis scored TCR-TCR, TCR-HLA and TCR-CMV co-occurrence with hypergeometric tests, applying a repertoire-size bias correction to TCR pairs. False discovery rates were estimated in a later analysis by permuting HLA or CMV assignments 20 times. A later analysis grouped co-occurring TCRs with DBSCAN, adding TCRdist sequence similarity when clustering within HLA-allele-positive subsets. Repertoires with fewer than 30,000 or more than 120,000 public chains, plus five repertoires with anomalous nucleotide sharing, were excluded from co-occurrence clustering. TCRdb holds this immuneACCESS table with in-frame rearrangements only. Some clones are missing; in checked studies, unresolved V genes explain under half, and the rest has no known cause. That table furnishes V, J and clone size, whereas the DNA furnished D and trimming. This sample gives about 190,000 clones in total; 75% to 90% of them show up just once. Of the sample, roughly 2.6% is held by the ten largest clones.

About this clone itself: It lacks a known antigen. No base quality information exists; no much larger clone differs at one position.

The cohort was made up of about 610 healthy bone marrow donors. At the time of sampling, every cohort member was nominally healthy, though immune exposures that went unrecorded were likely present. The donor tested CMV seropositive, placing the donor among the 290 or so seropositive members of the cohort. Each donor provided a peripheral blood sample, and peripheral blood mononuclear cells were used for TCR beta sequencing. The Qiagen DNeasy Blood Extraction Kit was used to extract genomic DNA from the blood cell samples. Sequencing was performed on PBMCs. The receptor was isolated from a woman aged 50 to 65 in good health and CMV-seropositive. In this chain, TRBV6-1 is recombined with TRBJ1-1, with the D gene not confidently named. The CDR3 amino acid sequence is: CASRQTSLTEAFF. The nucleotide sequence reads TGTGCCAGCAGACAGACAAGCCTAACTGAAGCTTTCTTT.